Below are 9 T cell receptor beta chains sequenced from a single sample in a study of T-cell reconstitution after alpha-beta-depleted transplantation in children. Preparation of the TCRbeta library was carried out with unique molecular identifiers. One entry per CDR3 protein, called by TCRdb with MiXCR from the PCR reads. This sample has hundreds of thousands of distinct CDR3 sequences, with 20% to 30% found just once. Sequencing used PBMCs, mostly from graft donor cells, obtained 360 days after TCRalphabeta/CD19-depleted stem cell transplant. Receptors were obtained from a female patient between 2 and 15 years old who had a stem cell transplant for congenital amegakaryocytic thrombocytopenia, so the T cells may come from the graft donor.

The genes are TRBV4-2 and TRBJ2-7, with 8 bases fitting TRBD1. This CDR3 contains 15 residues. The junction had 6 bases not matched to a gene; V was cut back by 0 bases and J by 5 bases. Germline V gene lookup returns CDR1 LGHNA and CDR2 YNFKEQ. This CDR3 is CASSQEGQVVNEQYF. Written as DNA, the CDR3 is TGTGCCAGCAGCCAAGAGGGACAGGTCGTCAACGAGCAGTACTTC.

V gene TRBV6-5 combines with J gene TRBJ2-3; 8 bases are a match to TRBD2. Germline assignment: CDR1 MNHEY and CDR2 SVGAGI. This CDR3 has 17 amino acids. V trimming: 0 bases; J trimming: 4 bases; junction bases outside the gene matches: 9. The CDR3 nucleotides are TGTGCCAGCAGTTACTCGACTTCGGGGGGGCCCGCAGATACGCAGTATTTT. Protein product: CASSYSTSGGPADTQYF.

DNA of the CDR3: TGTGCCAGCAGGGACAGGGGCGGACGGGAGCAGTACTTC. Translation: CASRDRGGREQYF. The chain joins TRBV28 to TRBJ2-7; 9 bases match TRBD1. The CDR3 covers 13 residues. Trimming removed 6 bases from V and 7 bases from J; junction bases left unmatched: 7. Per the germline V gene, CDR1 is MDHEN and CDR2 is SYDVKM.

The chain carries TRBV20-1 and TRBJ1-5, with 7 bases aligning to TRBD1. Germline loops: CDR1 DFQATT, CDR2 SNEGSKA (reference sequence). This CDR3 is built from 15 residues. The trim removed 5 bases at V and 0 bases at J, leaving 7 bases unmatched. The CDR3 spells CSAGGTANSNQPQHF. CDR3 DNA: TGCAGTGCTGGGGGGACAGCGAATAGCAATCAGCCCCAGCATTTT.

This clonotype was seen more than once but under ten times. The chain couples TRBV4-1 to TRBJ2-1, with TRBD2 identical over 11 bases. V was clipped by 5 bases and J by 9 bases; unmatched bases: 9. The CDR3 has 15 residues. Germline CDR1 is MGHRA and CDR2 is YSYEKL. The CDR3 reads CASSANSGGALEQFF. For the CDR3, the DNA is TGCGCCAGCAGCGCGAATAGCGGGGGGGCCCTTGAGCAGTTCTTC.

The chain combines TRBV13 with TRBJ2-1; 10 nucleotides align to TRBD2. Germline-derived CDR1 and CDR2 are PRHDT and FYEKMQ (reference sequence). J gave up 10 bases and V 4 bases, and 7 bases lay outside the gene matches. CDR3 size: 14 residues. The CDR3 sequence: CASSSRAGGREQFF. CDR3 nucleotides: TGTGCCAGCAGCTCGAGAGCGGGGGGGCGGGAGCAGTTCTTC.

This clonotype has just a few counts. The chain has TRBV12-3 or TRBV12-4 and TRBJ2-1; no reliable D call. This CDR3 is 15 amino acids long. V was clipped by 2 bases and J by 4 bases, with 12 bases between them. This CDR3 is CASSLTESHYNEQFF. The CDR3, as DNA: TGTGCCAGCAGTTTAACAGAGTCCCATTACAATGAGCAGTTCTTC.

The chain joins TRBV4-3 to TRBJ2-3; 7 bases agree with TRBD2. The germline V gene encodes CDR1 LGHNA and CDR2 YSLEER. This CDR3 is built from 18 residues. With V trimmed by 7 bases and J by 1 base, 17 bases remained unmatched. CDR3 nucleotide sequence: TGCGCCAGCAACCCTGGGGGGAGGGCCCCTTTTGGCACAGATACGCAGTATTTT. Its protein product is CASNPGGRAPFGTDTQYF.

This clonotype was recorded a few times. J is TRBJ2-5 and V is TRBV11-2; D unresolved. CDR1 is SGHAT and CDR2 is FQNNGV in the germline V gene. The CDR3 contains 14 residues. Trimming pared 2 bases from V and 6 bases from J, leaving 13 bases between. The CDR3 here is CASSLSQSTKTQYF. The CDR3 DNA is TGTGCCAGCAGCTTATCCCAAAGCACGAAGACCCAGTACTTC.